The 13 T cell receptor beta chains below come from one sample, sequenced in a study of cytomegalovirus exposure and HLA in healthy donors. PCR was performed using 60 Vbeta and 13 Jbeta primers. Sequencing was performed with immunoSEQ multiplex PCR; in TCRdb, only in-frame clones are kept and a portion is missing. The sample carries 150,000 to 200,000 clones, 65% to 85% recorded once. The sample consisted of PBMCs. The origin of the receptors is a middle-aged man in good health and CMV-seropositive.

V gene TRBV2 combines with J gene TRBJ1-5, with D unclear. CDR1 SNHLY and CDR2 FYNNEI come from the germline V gene. This CDR3 has 14 residues. V lost 1 base and J 3 bases, leaving 7 bases between the germline ends. CDR3 nucleotides: TGTGCCAGCAGTGAAGAGCGAAACAATCAGCCCCAGCATTTT. Translating gives CASSEERNNQPQHF.

This chain joins TRBV11-1 and TRBJ2-5; a weak D match, TRBD1 (5 bases). Germline CDR1 SGHAT, CDR2 FQDESV (reference sequence). Between the trimmed V and J ends, which lost 3 bases and 0 bases, there was a span of 11 bases. The CDR3 runs 15 residues. CDR3 sequence (DNA): TGTGCCAGCAGCTTTAGTTACAGGTACCAAGAGACCCAGTACTTC. Translation: CASSFSYRYQETQYF.

The V and J genes are TRBV5-5 and TRBJ2-1, with 9 bases lining up with TRBD2. Germline CDR1 is SGHKS and CDR2 is YYEKEE (reference sequence). The CDR3 has 15 residues. The V segment lost 4 bases and the J segment 10 bases; nucleotides outside the gene matches: 12. The CDR3, as DNA: TGTGCCAGCAGCCCCAGCGGGGGGCCGGTCCTCGAGCAGTTCTTC. It codes for CASSPSGGPVLEQFF.

The chain employs TRBV18 and TRBJ1-4; D is uncertain. Germline CDR1 and CDR2: KGHSH and LQKENI. The length of the CDR3 is 13 residues. Trimming left V 3 bases short and J 7 bases short, with 9 bases between. CDR3 DNA sequence: TGTGCCAGCTCACCGAGAGAGAGTGAAAAACTGTTTTTT. Its translation: CASSPRESEKLFF.

The chain is built from TRBV7-3 and TRBJ2-1; D remains unclear. The CDR3 totals 15 residues. Germline-derived CDR1 and CDR2 are SGHTA and FQGTGA. V was trimmed by 2 bases and J by 3 bases, leaving 11 bases between them. Here the CDR3 reads CASSLSGRNYNEQFF. Written as DNA, the CDR3 is TGTGCCAGCAGCTTATCCGGTAGAAACTACAATGAGCAGTTCTTC.

The rearrangement links TRBV5-6 to TRBJ2-3; 9 bases are shared with TRBD2. Germline CDR1 SGHDT, CDR2 YYEEEE. V was clipped by 4 bases and J by 0 bases; unmatched bases: 6. The CDR3 spans 16 residues. The CDR3 coding sequence is TGTGCCAGCAGCCGTCTTAGCGGGGGAAGCACAGATACGCAGTATTTT. It specifies CASSRLSGGSTDTQYF.

The chain recombines TRBV7-9 with TRBJ1-5; D call uncertain. The CDR3 consists of 12 residues. Trimming cost V 11 bases and J 4 bases, with 12 bases left between them. Germline V gene data show CDR1 as SEHNR and CDR2 as FQNEAQ (reference sequence). The CDR3 region is CAWNPGNQPQHF. The CDR3 nucleotides read TGTGCCTGGAATCCGGGGAATCAGCCCCAGCATTTT.

The chain joins TRBV9 to TRBJ2-1; D gene unclear. The V end was cut by 4 bases, the J end by 6 bases, with 11 bases between. The CDR3 runs 13 residues. In germline, CDR1 is SGDLS, CDR2 YYNGEE. CDR3 amino acids: CASSTGLSNEQFF. CDR3 coding DNA: TGTGCCAGCAGCACCGGGTTGAGCAATGAGCAGTTCTTC.

The genes are TRBV21-1 and TRBJ1-1; TRBD1 reflects the table's D call only, with no check against the DNA. TRBV21-1 is a documented pseudogene. The CDR3 has 14 residues. CDR3 residues: CASLGDRASTEAFF. In DNA, the CDR3 is TGTGCCAGCTTGGGCGACAGGGCGAGCACTGAAGCTTTCTTT.

The chain couples TRBV7-9 to TRBJ2-3, with TRBD2 matching over 11 bases. Trimming removed 4 bases from V and 5 bases from J; junction bases left unmatched: 8. Germline CDR1 is SEHNR and CDR2 is FQNEAQ (reference sequence). The CDR3 is made up of 16 amino acids. The CDR3 bases are TGTGCCAGCAGCTCCCGACTAGCGGGGCTGGTAGATACGCAGTATTTT. It specifies CASSSRLAGLVDTQYF.

The rearrangement links TRBV7-9 to TRBJ2-1, with D possibly being TRBD2 (5 bases). Germline CDR1 SEHNR, CDR2 FQNEAQ (reference sequence). The germline V and J ends were trimmed by 2 bases and 8 bases, with 7 bases remaining between them. The CDR3 totals 12 residues. CDR3 sequence: CASSLKRYEQFF. CDR3 sequence (DNA): TGTGCCAGCAGCTTAAAGCGGTATGAGCAGTTCTTC.

The chain joins TRBV19 to TRBJ2-1; the match to TRBD1 covers 7 bases. The J segment lost 3 bases and the V segment lost 6 bases, leaving 8 bases of the junction unmatched. Germline-derived CDR1 and CDR2 are LNHDA and SQIVND (reference sequence). The CDR3 is 15 residues long. CDR3 bases: TGTGCCAGTAGGAGAGACAGGGCGTTCTACAATGAGCAGTTCTTC. It codes for CASRRDRAFYNEQFF.

This clone showed up just a few times. The rearrangement uses TRBV7-2 and TRBJ1-2; possible D gene TRBD1, 6 bases. Germline CDR1 is SGHTA and CDR2 is FQGNSA. The CDR3 loop spans 13 amino acids. Trimming shortened V by 5 bases and J by 12 bases, and 19 bases separated the two germline ends. CDR3 amino acids: CASSRGAGETHTF. The DNA for the CDR3 is TGTGCCAGCAGCCGGGGGGCAGGGGAGACGCACACCTTC.